This T cell receptor beta chain stems from a study of identical twins. Healthy Caucasian donors formed the entire cohort. Germline CDR1 KGHSH, CDR2 LQKENI. This CDR3 has 14 residues. The V end was cut by 0 bases, the J end by 3 bases, with 5 bases between. Concerning this clonotype: Its antigen is not known.

Carrying unique molecular identifiers, the cDNA also gained a universal primer site through template switching. TCRdb called the 5' RACE reads again in MiXCR, with one record for every CDR3 protein. The sample yields 1.5 million to 2 million distinct CDR3 sequences, about 31% seen once. Study results and limitations: Twin-shared out-of-frame alpha sequences showed excess low generation probability. Within cord blood, abundant beta clonotypes carried fewer insertions, but memory repertoires showed no such trend.

This chain joins TRBV18 and TRBJ2-2; D not certain. The sequenced material came from cord blood. This clonotype was obtained from a newborn girl in good health. This CDR3 reads CASSPPEYTGELFF. The CDR3 region has the DNA TGTGCCAGCTCACCACCGGAGTACACCGGGGAGCTGTTTTTT.